This is a list of T cell receptor beta chains from one sample in a study of blood T cell repertoires in COVID-19. The assay was immunoSEQ multiplex PCR, and TCRdb's table has in-frame clones only and misses some. The repertoire holds about 240,000 clones, with roughly 86% as singletons. The sample consisted of peripheral blood. The receptor set was obtained from a woman in her seventies with active or convalescent COVID-19. The conserved cysteine and the conserved F or W are not part of the CDR3 here. Fields, in order: J gene, V gene, CDR3 protein.

J: TRBJ1-2
V: TRBV19
CDR3: ASTLGGSRGYT

J: TRBJ2-7
V: TRBV5-6
CDR3: ASSPRLAGAYEQY

J: TRBJ1-6
V: TRBV6-5
CDR3: ASSRSTGGNSPLH

J: TRBJ1-5
V: TRBV7-2
CDR3: ASSLVKGAQPQH

J: TRBJ2-7
V: TRBV19
CDR3: ASSTQGSIYEQY

J: TRBJ2-7
V: TRBV7-2
CDR3: ASSTGLIIYEQY

J: TRBJ1-4
V: TRBV2
CDR3: ASSQDRGGNEKLF

J: TRBJ1-6
V: TRBV6-1
CDR3: ASSEPQGSLNSPLH

J: TRBJ1-2
V: TRBV19
CDR3: ASSWQAANYGYT

J: TRBJ1-5
V: TRBV3-1/TRBV3-2
CDR3: ASSQDPGGDQPQH

J: TRBJ2-2
V: TRBV6-1
CDR3: ASSDLLAGGTGELF

J: TRBJ2-1
V: TRBV7-9
CDR3: ASSPGLLPNEQF

J: TRBJ2-3
V: TRBV11-2
CDR3: ASGRLAETDTQY

J: TRBJ1-5
V: TRBV6-6
CDR3: ASSYSRGPKSKPQH

J: TRBJ2-7
V: TRBV7-9
CDR3: ASSPAGTITYEQY

J: TRBJ1-4
V: TRBV27
CDR3: ASSYTGEKLF

J: TRBJ2-5
V: TRBV6-2/TRBV6-3
CDR3: ASSTPAGGPGTQY

J: TRBJ1-2
V: TRBV18
CDR3: ASSPQQSEDGYT

J: TRBJ2-3
V: TRBV6-2/TRBV6-3
CDR3: ASSRPGLAGEYSTDTQY

J: TRBJ1-2
V: TRBV11-2
CDR3: ASAGTDTGYT

J: TRBJ1-3
V: TRBV6-1
CDR3: ASSEAGGAGWGNTIY

J: TRBJ1-4
V: TRBV19
CDR3: ATLMKGLTNEKLF

J: TRBJ2-3
V: TRBV25-1
CDR3: ASSEYGEGTDTQY

J: TRBJ2-3
V: TRBV9
CDR3: ASSASGARDTQY

J: TRBJ1-4
V: TRBV18
CDR3: ASSQGATNEKLF

J: TRBJ1-2
V: TRBV7-8
CDR3: ASTSTGGAYGYT

J: TRBJ1-5
V: TRBV19
CDR3: ASSLRDRSNQPQH

J: TRBJ2-7
V: TRBV7-9
CDR3: ASTPGGLEQY

J: TRBJ1-5
V: TRBV7-2
CDR3: ASSFGTGNTQPQH

J: TRBJ2-5
V: TRBV4-2
CDR3: ASSQSAGTGAQETQY

J: TRBJ2-7
V: TRBV4-2
CDR3: ASSQEAGASYEQY

J: TRBJ1-6
V: TRBV9
CDR3: ASSAGPGGSPLH

J: TRBJ1-5
V: TRBV28
CDR3: ASSGTGWIPGQPQH

J: TRBJ1-6
V: TRBV6-5
CDR3: ASSATGDGSPLH

J: TRBJ2-5
V: TRBV27
CDR3: ASSLPPSQY

J: TRBJ1-5
V: TRBV24-1
CDR3: ATSENPGQLSNQPQH

J: TRBJ1-2
V: TRBV3-1/TRBV3-2
CDR3: ASSPWGEYGYT

J: TRBJ1-6
V: TRBV5-1
CDR3: ASSFLGEGNSPLH

J: TRBJ1-6
V: TRBV6-1
CDR3: ASSERGQLSPLH

J: TRBJ2-3
V: TRBV10-3
CDR3: AIRGLAGPTDTQY

J: TRBJ1-2
V: TRBV6-4
CDR3: ASSVGTGGYGYT

J: TRBJ2-2
V: TRBV7-6
CDR3: ASSHLPGQGSNTGELF